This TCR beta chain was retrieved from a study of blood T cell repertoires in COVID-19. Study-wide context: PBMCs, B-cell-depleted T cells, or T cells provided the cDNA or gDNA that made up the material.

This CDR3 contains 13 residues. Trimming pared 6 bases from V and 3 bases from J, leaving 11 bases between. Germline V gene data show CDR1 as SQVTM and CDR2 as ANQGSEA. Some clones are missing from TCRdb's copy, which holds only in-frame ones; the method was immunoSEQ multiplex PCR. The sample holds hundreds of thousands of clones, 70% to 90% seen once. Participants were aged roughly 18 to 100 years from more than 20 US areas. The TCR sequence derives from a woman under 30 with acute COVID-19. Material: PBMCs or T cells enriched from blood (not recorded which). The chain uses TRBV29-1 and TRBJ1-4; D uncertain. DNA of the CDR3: TGCAGCGTCCTAGGAGTAGCTAATGAAAAACTGTTTTTT. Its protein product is CSVLGVANEKLFF.